The 14 T cell receptor beta chains reported below all come from one sample, sequenced in a study of blood T cell repertoires in COVID-19. Using immunoSEQ multiplex PCR, the repertoire was profiled, and TCRdb retains in-frame clones only, with some absent. In the table there are 300,000 to 400,000 clones, 88% of which are singletons. Sequenced: peripheral blood. These receptors all come from a woman aged 45-65 years with active or convalescent COVID-19.

V gene TRBV15 combines with J gene TRBJ1-4, with 11 bases fitting TRBD1. V lost 1 base to trimming and J lost 10 bases; unmatched junction nucleotides: 5. The CDR3 is made up of 15 amino acids. Germline V lookup: CDR1 LNHNV, CDR2 YYDKDF (reference sequence). The CDR3 DNA reads TGTGCCACCAGCAGAGGCGGGACAGGGGGGAGAAAACTGTTTTTT. It yields the protein CATSRGGTGGRKLFF.

The J gene is TRBJ2-2, the V gene TRBV12-3 or TRBV12-4; no firm D call. V shed 1 base and J shed 5 bases, with 2 bases lying between them. CDR3 length: 12 amino acids. CDR3 region: CASSLVTGELFF. CDR3 DNA: TGTGCCAGCAGTTTAGTAACCGGGGAGCTGTTTTTT.

The rearrangement joins TRBV5-6 to TRBJ1-4; 7 bases are shared with TRBD1. This CDR3 region has 15 residues. Germline V gives CDR1 SGHDT, CDR2 YYEEEE. The J segment lost 2 bases and the V segment lost 0 bases, leaving 1 base of the junction unmatched. The CDR3 loop is CASSLGGQTNEKLFF. The CDR3 coding sequence is TGTGCCAGCAGCTTGGGGGGACAGACTAATGAAAAACTGTTTTTT.

This chain links TRBV5-1 with TRBJ2-7; possibly TRBD1 for D (5 bases). This CDR3 is 14 amino acids long. V lost 0 bases to trimming and J lost 2 bases, with 9 bases between them. The germline V gene encodes CDR1 SGHRS and CDR2 YFSETQ. CDR3 in amino acids: CASSLEAGPYEQYF. As DNA, the CDR3 is TGCGCCAGCAGCTTGGAGGCAGGGCCCTACGAGCAGTACTTC.

The chain carries TRBV18 and TRBJ1-2; 8 bases agree with TRBD1. CDR1 and CDR2 (germline): KGHSH, LQKENI. V dropped 5 bases and J dropped 3; count of bases not matched to a gene: 5. There are 14 residues in the CDR3. DNA of the CDR3: TGTGCCAGCTCAAAGGACAGGGAAGACTATGGCTACACCTTC. Translated, it gives CASSKDREDYGYTF.

This rearrangement joins TRBV19 to TRBJ2-2; TRBD2 agrees at 10 bases. Germline lookup yields CDR1 LNHDA and CDR2 SQIVND (reference sequence). V shed 3 bases and J 7 bases; nucleotides not matched to a gene: 11. The CDR3 loop spans 17 amino acids. CDR3 residues: CASSMGVAGGRGGELFF. The CDR3 DNA reads TGTGCCAGTAGTATGGGCGTAGCGGGGGGTCGCGGCGGGGAGCTGTTTTTT.

Notes on this clone: Germline is not matched at one junction end, which may reflect a read error. The rearrangement links TRBV12-3 or TRBV12-4 to TRBJ1-2, with D unclear. CDR3 length: 13 amino acids. CDR3 DNA: TGTGCCACCAGTATGAGTCCTAACTATGGCTACACCTTC. Protein sequence: CATSMSPNYGYTF.

The rearrangement links TRBV27 to TRBJ2-7; D ambiguous. The V gene lost 5 bases and the J gene lost 4 bases, with 12 bases spanning the gap. The CDR3 spans 13 residues. Germline CDR1 is MNHEY and CDR2 is SMNVEV (reference sequence). CDR3 DNA: TGTGCCAGCAGTACCCGACACCAGTACGAGCAGTACTTC. Residues: CASSTRHQYEQYF.

The chain carries TRBV27 and TRBJ1-2; D perhaps matches TRBD1 (6 bases). CDR3 length: 16 residues. Trimming took 0 bases from V and 5 from J, leaving 16 bases between them. The germline CDR1 and CDR2 sequences are MNHEY and SMNVEV (reference sequence). Here the CDR3 DNA reads TGTGCCAGCAGTTTATCATCCGGGACAAAAGTGTATGGCTACACCTTC. Encoded protein: CASSLSSGTKVYGYTF.

The V call is TRBV4-3, the J call TRBJ2-3; D is unclear. Germline values: CDR1 LGHNA, CDR2 YSLEER. V lost 0 bases and J 4 bases, leaving 8 bases between the germline ends. This CDR3 comprises 14 residues. This CDR3 reads CASSQDGPADTQYF. CDR3 DNA: TGCGCCAGCAGCCAAGATGGTCCGGCAGATACGCAGTATTTT.

In its sample, this clone was seen once. The V gene is TRBV27, the J gene TRBJ2-7, with TRBD1 matching 9 bases. V lost 4 bases and J lost 1; bases outside the gene matches: 5. Germline lookup yields CDR1 MNHEY and CDR2 SMNVEV (reference sequence). CDR3 length: 15 amino acids. This chain's CDR3 is CASSYSGQGSYEQYF. CDR3 nucleotides: TGTGCCAGCAGTTATAGCGGACAGGGGTCCTACGAGCAGTACTTC.

The chain's CDR3 is CASSVGTGLGGYTF. The CDR3 coding sequence is TGTGCCAGCAGTGTCGGGACAGGGTTGGGGGGCTACACCTTC. The chain employs TRBV2 and TRBJ1-2; 9 bases are a match to TRBD1. The V gene's germline CDR1 is SNHLY and CDR2 FYNNEI. The CDR3 covers 14 residues. J was trimmed by 8 bases and V by 4 bases; bases with no gene match: 8.

CDR3 region: CASTDDRGSGGYYEQYF. The CDR3, as DNA: TGTGCCAGCACCGACGACCGAGGTAGCGGGGGTTACTACGAGCAGTACTTC. The gene calls are TRBV5-6 and TRBJ2-7; 9 positions agree with TRBD2. Trimming at V came to 6 bases and at J to 3 bases, leaving 16 bases not matched to a gene. Germline V gene lookup returns CDR1 SGHDT and CDR2 YYEEEE. CDR3 size: 17 residues.

This sequence joins TRBV5-1 and TRBJ2-2; possible D gene TRBD2, 5 bases. This CDR3 region has 14 residues. Germline CDR1 is SGHRS and CDR2 is YFSETQ. With 0 bases removed from V and 3 bases from J, the gap between germline ends came to 6 bases. Written as DNA, the CDR3 is TGCGCCAGCAGCTTGGTAGCGCACACCGGGGAGCTGTTTTTT. It is translated as CASSLVAHTGELFF.